Shown below are 10 T cell receptor beta chains from a single sample sequenced in a study of shared clonotypes between healthy human individuals (dated by TCRdb to the early 2020s). The library was prepared using the immunoSEQ multiplex PCR assay. TCRdb holds this immuneACCESS table with in-frame rearrangements only. Some clones are missing; in checked studies, unresolved V genes explain under half, and the rest has no known cause. This sample is represented by about 1.1 million clones; about 72% of them were singletons. The ten largest clones take up over 0.8% of the sample. The material sequenced was memory CD4+ T cells from PBMCs. In light of the paper, this sample's cell subset or site label describes: CD45RA-negative fraction. These receptors were taken from a man younger than 30 in good health. Some clones in this sample may be carry-over from other donors' samples.

The rearrangement joins TRBV27 to TRBJ2-1; 7 bases align to TRBD2. The germline gives CDR1 MNHEY, CDR2 SMNVEV (reference sequence). Trimming cost V 11 bases and J 2 bases; bases outside gene matches: 9. This CDR3 is 14 amino acids long. The CDR3 sequence is CAVGLAVTYNEQFF. The CDR3 DNA follows: TGTGCCGTCGGCCTAGCGGTGACCTACAATGAGCAGTTCTTC.

To note about this clone: The identical CDR3 is also encoded by other nucleotide sequences in the sample. The chain has TRBV10-2 and TRBJ1-1; D gene unclear. V lost 6 bases, J lost 3 bases, and 5 bases lay in between. The CDR3 covers 11 residues. The germline gives CDR1 WSHSY, CDR2 SAAADI. The CDR3 reads CASRRDTEAFF. For the CDR3, the DNA is TGCGCCAGCAGGAGAGACACTGAAGCTTTCTTT.

The chain joins TRBV5-4 to TRBJ2-5; D is uncertain. From germline, CDR1 is SGHNT and CDR2 YYREEE (reference sequence). V lost 6 bases and J lost 4, with 13 bases in between. The CDR3 extends over 13 amino acids. The CDR3 nucleotides are TGTGCCAGCAAGGTGGAATGGGGAGAGACCCAGTACTTC. It specifies CASKVEWGETQYF. Supplemented by reference TRBV5-4 and TRBJ2-5, the full variable domain reads ETGVTQSPTHLIKTRGQQVTLRCSSQSGHNTVSWYQQALGQGPQFIFQYYREEENGRGNFPPRFSGLQFPNYSSELNVNALELDDSALYLCASKVEWGETQYFGPGTRLLVL.

Regarding this clone: Different DNA sequences within this sample yield the same CDR3. The chain couples TRBV6-5 to TRBJ1-1, with 8 positions matching TRBD1. V lost 2 bases to trimming and J lost 3 bases; unmatched junction nucleotides: 2. The CDR3 length is 14 residues. Germline CDR1 and CDR2: MNHEY and SVGAGI. The CDR3 DNA reads TGTGCCAGCAGTTACAGACAGGGGCACACTGAAGCTTTCTTT. Translating gives CASSYRQGHTEAFF.

This chain uses TRBV6-1 with TRBJ2-3; no firm D call. CDR1 and CDR2 (germline): MNHNS, SASEGT. This CDR3 region has 13 residues. V lost 2 bases, J lost 6 bases, and 9 bases lay in between. The CDR3 loop is CASSESPWDTQYF. The CDR3 DNA follows: TGTGCCAGCAGTGAATCCCCTTGGGATACGCAGTATTTT.

This clone has only one observation. The sample carries other DNA sequences with the same CDR3. The chain combines TRBV28 with TRBJ2-3; TRBD2 matches 8 bases. Germline CDR1 MDHEN, CDR2 SYDVKM. Germline trimming cut 2 bases from V and 5 bases from J; bases unmatched to any gene: 0. CDR3 length: 13 residues. The CDR3 loop reads CASSLAGGDTQYF. CDR3 in DNA: TGTGCCAGCAGTTTAGCGGGGGGAGATACGCAGTATTTT.

The chain employs TRBV11-2 and TRBJ2-1; 9 nucleotides agree with TRBD2. Germline values: CDR1 SGHAT, CDR2 FQNNGV. J was trimmed by 4 bases and V by 5 bases; bases with no gene match: 9. CDR3 size: 16 residues. CDR3 loop: CASSPGGSGGYNEQFF. The CDR3 coding sequence is TGTGCCAGCAGCCCCGGGGGTAGCGGGGGATACAATGAGCAGTTCTTC.

J is TRBJ2-3 and V is TRBV29-1; D uncertain. V was trimmed by 7 bases and J by 6 bases, leaving 20 bases between them. There are 14 residues in the CDR3. Germline CDR1 and CDR2: SQVTM and ANQGSEA. The CDR3 DNA sequence: TGCAGCGCCCAACAGTGGACCTACAACGATACGCAGTATTTT. Translated: CSAQQWTYNDTQYF.

The gene calls are TRBV9 and TRBJ2-4; D is uncertain. Germline lookup yields CDR1 SGDLS and CDR2 YYNGEE. Trimming removed 2 bases at V and 9 bases at J, with 12 bases between. The CDR3 is 13 amino acids. The CDR3 sequence: CASSVVQESIQYF. The CDR3 DNA is TGTGCCAGCAGCGTGGTTCAGGAGAGCATTCAGTACTTC.

This clone appeared a few times. V usage is TRBV29-1 and J usage is TRBJ1-1, with 10 bases that match TRBD1. The length of the CDR3 is 15 residues. Trimming removed 6 bases from V and 2 bases from J; junction bases left unmatched: 9. Looked up from germline, CDR1 is SQVTM and CDR2 is ANQGSEA. CDR3 amino acids: CSVRDRGWGNTEAFF. The CDR3 DNA is TGCAGCGTCCGGGACAGGGGATGGGGAAACACTGAAGCTTTCTTT.